The 13 T cell receptor beta chains listed next were all sequenced from one sample in a study of cytomegalovirus exposure and HLA in healthy donors. 60 Vbeta and 13 Jbeta primers were used in PCR. The table came from immunoSEQ multiplex PCR; TCRdb's copy has only in-frame clones and leaves some out. In the table there are approximately 180,000 clones, 65% to 80% of which are singletons. Sequenced: PBMCs. These receptors came from a woman in her forties in good health and CMV-seronegative.

This clone was observed once. The J gene is TRBJ2-2, the V gene TRBV7-2, with TRBD1 matching over 10 bases. CDR3 length equals 17 residues. The J segment lost 2 bases and the V segment lost 5 bases, leaving 8 bases of the junction unmatched. Germline CDR1 is SGHTA and CDR2 is FQGNSA. The DNA for the CDR3 is TGTGCCAGCAGCGTCCCAAGGGACAGGGGTAACACCGGGGAGCTGTTTTTT. The encoded protein is CASSVPRDRGNTGELFF.

The chain couples TRBV7-2 to TRBJ2-1; no clear D gene. The CDR3 is made up of 13 amino acids. Germline CDR1 is SGHTA and CDR2 is FQGNSA. Trimming took 3 bases from V and 5 from J, leaving 8 bases between them. CDR3 bases: TGTGCCAGCAGCTTTCTCCGGGACAATGAGCAGTTCTTC. Translating it yields CASSFLRDNEQFF. The full variable domain, completed using reference TRBV7-2 and TRBJ2-1, is GAGVSQSPSNKVTEKGKDVELRCDPISGHTALYWYRQSLGQGLEFLIYFQGNSAPDKSGLPSDRFSAERTGGSVSTLTIQRTQQEDSAVYLCASSFLRDNEQFFGPGTRLTVL.

This clone was counted once. The V gene is TRBV6-5, the J gene TRBJ1-2; no clear D. The CDR3 length is 13 residues. Trimming stripped 2 bases from V and 4 bases from J, with 8 bases between. Germline V gene data show CDR1 as MNHEY and CDR2 as SVGAGI. The CDR3 region is CASSYDNTYGYTF. As DNA, the CDR3 is TGTGCCAGCAGTTACGACAACACCTATGGCTACACCTTC.

In its sample, this clone was seen a few times. J is TRBJ1-5 and V is TRBV7-2; TRBD1 matches 10 bases. J lost 6 bases, V lost 6 bases, and 8 bases had no gene match. The CDR3 has 15 residues. In germline, CDR1 is SGHTA, CDR2 FQGNSA. DNA of the CDR3: TGTGCCAGCAGTTCGACAGGGGGCGCAGGTCAGCCCCAGCATTTT. It specifies CASSSTGGAGQPQHF. Full variable domain (missing parts from reference TRBV7-2 and TRBJ1-5): GAGVSQSPSNKVTEKGKDVELRCDPISGHTALYWYRQSLGQGLEFLIYFQGNSAPDKSGLPSDRFSAERTGGSVSTLTIQRTQQEDSAVYLCASSSTGGAGQPQHFGDGTRLSIL.

The chain couples TRBV10-3 to TRBJ1-2, with 9 bases lining up with TRBD1. The CDR3 covers 13 residues. V lost 10 bases and J lost 2; bases outside the gene matches: 5. The germline CDR1 and CDR2 sequences are ENHRY and SYGVKD. The CDR3 DNA reads as TGTGCCAACTCGACAGGGGGGAACTATGGCTACACCTTC. Translating it yields CANSTGGNYGYTF.

The chain links TRBV6-1 to TRBJ1-2, with TRBD1 as a possible D gene (6 bases). Germline-derived CDR1 and CDR2 are MNHNS and SASEGT. CDR3 length: 13 residues. V was pared by 5 bases and J by 8 bases, with 15 bases between. The CDR3 bases are TGTGCCAGCAGTACCGGACAGTCGGACGGCTACACCTTC. Its protein is CASSTGQSDGYTF.

J is TRBJ2-5 and V is TRBV7-7; 8 bases map to TRBD1. The DNA end is a closer match to TRBJ2-7, so the J assignment may be wrong. Germline V gene data show CDR1 as SSHAT and CDR2 as FNYEAQ (reference sequence). The CDR3 is 13 amino acids. The CDR3 region is CASSEQGGYEQYF. The CDR3 DNA follows: TGTGCCAGCAGCGAACAGGGGGGCTACGAGCAGTACTTC.

This chain connects TRBV15 to TRBJ2-1; 13 positions agree with TRBD2. This CDR3 contains 16 residues. CDR1 and CDR2 (germline): LNHNV, YYDKDF (reference sequence). J gave up 9 bases and V 0 bases, and 5 bases lay outside the gene matches. CDR3 region: CATSRDLLAGGAEQFF. The CDR3 nucleotides are TGTGCCACCAGCAGAGATCTACTAGCGGGAGGGGCTGAGCAGTTCTTC.

The chain carries TRBV7-2 and TRBJ1-5; D is unresolved. Per the germline V gene, CDR1 is SGHTA and CDR2 is FQGNSA. The V end lost 4 bases, the J end lost 6 bases, and 7 bases lay between the germline ends. This CDR3 comprises 12 residues. The CDR3 coding sequence is TGTGCCAGCAGCTCAGTTGGTCAGCCCCAGCATTTT. Translated: CASSSVGQPQHF.

The J gene is TRBJ2-1, the V gene TRBV2, with D perhaps matching TRBD1 (6 bases). Germline-derived CDR1 and CDR2 are SNHLY and FYNNEI. Trimming took 6 bases from V and 7 from J, leaving 19 bases between them. The CDR3 is 15 amino acids. CDR3 loop: CASRIGGVIRNEQFF. The CDR3 nucleotides read TGTGCCAGCAGAATAGGGGGAGTGATAAGGAATGAGCAGTTCTTC.

This clone was seen a handful of times. The chain combines TRBV18 with TRBJ1-1; 12 bases map to TRBD1. The CDR3 covers 15 residues. With 3 bases clipped from V and 1 base from J, the junction kept 0 bases outside the gene matches. The germline V gene encodes CDR1 KGHSH and CDR2 LQKENI. The DNA for the CDR3 is TGTGCCAGCTCACCGGGACAGGGGGCGAACACTGAAGCTTTCTTT. It specifies CASSPGQGANTEAFF.

This sequence joins TRBV9 and TRBJ2-3, with D tentatively TRBD2 (5 bases). The CDR3 runs to 15 residues. Germline lookup yields CDR1 SGDLS and CDR2 YYNGEE. V was cut by 0 bases and J by 2 bases, with 10 bases left in between. The CDR3 nucleotides are TGTGCCAGCAGCGTAGCTCCAGCGGTCACAGATACGCAGTATTTT. The encoded protein is CASSVAPAVTDTQYF. Supplemented by reference TRBV9 and TRBJ2-3, the full variable domain reads DSGVTQTPKHLITATGQRVTLRCSPRSGDLSVYWYQQSLDQGLQFLIQYYNGEERAKGNILERFSAQQFPDLHSELNLSSLELGDSALYFCASSVAPAVTDTQYFGPGTRLTVL.

The genes are TRBV29-1 and TRBJ2-3; D is possibly TRBD2 (5 bases). This CDR3 has 13 amino acids. Trimming took off 4 bases at V and 6 bases at J, with 14 bases between the two ends. Germline V gene sequence: CDR1 SQVTM, CDR2 ANQGSEA. The CDR3 nucleotides are TGCAGCGTTGGGAGCTCCCCGGGGGATACGCAGTATTTT. Its translation: CSVGSSPGDTQYF.